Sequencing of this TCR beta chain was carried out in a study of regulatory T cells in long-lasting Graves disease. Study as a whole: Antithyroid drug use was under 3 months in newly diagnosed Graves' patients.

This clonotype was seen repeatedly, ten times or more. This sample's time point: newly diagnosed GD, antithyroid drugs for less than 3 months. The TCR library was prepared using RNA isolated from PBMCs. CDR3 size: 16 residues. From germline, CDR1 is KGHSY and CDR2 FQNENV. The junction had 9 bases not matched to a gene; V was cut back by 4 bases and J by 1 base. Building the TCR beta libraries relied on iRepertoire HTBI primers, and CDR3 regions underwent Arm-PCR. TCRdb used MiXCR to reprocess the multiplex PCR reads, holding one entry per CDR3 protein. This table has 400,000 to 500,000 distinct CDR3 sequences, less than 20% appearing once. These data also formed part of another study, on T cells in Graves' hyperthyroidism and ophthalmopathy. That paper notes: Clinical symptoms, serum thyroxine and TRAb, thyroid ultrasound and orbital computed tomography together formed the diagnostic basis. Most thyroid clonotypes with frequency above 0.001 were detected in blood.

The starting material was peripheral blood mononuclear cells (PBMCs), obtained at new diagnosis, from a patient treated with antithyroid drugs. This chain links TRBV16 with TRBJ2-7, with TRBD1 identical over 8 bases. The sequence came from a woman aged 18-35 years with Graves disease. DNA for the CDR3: TGTGCCAGCAGCCTTCTAGGACAGGGAACATCCTACGAGCAGTACTTC. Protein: CASSLLGQGTSYEQYF.